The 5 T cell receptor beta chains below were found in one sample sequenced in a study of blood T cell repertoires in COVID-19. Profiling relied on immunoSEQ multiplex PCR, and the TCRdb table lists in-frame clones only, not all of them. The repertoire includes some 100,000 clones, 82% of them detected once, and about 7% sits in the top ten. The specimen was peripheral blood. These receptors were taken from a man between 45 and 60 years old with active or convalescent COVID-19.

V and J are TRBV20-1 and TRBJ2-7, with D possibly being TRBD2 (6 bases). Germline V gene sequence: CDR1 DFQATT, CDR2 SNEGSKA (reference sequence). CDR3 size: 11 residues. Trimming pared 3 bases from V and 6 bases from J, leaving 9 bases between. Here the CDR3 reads CSARAGFEQYV. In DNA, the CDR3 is TGCAGTGCTAGGGCGGGATTCGAGCAGTACGTC.

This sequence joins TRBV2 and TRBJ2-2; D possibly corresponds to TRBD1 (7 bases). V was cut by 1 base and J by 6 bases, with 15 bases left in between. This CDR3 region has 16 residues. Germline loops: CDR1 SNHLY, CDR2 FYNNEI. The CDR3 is CASSEEGGGIAGELFF. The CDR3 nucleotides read TGTGCCAGCAGTGAAGAAGGAGGGGGCATCGCCGGGGAGCTGTTTTTT.

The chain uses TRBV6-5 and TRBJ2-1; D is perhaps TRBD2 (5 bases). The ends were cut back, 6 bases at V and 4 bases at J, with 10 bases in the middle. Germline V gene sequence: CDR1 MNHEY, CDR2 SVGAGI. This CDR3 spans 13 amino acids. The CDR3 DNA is TGTGCCAGCAGACAACTAGGGTACAATGAGCAGTTCTTC. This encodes CASRQLGYNEQFF.

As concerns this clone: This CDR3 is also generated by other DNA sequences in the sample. The CDR3 region is CASSSGQGYEQYV. CDR3 bases: TGTGCCAGCAGTTCCGGACAGGGCTACGAGCAGTACGTC. The chain uses TRBV28 and TRBJ2-7; TRBD1 aligns across 8 bases. The CDR3 is 13 residues long. Germline-derived CDR1 and CDR2 are MDHEN and SYDVKM. V lost 4 bases and J lost 3; bases outside the gene matches: 2.

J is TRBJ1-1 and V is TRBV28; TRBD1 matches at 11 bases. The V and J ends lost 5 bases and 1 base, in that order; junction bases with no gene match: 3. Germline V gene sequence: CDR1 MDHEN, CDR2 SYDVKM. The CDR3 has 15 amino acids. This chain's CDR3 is CASSPGQGANTEAFF. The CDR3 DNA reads TGTGCCAGCAGTCCCGGACAGGGGGCGAACACTGAAGCTTTCTTT.